The rows below give T cell receptor beta chains drawn from one sample of a study of metastatic and nonmetastatic thyroid tumors. TCRdb re-called the PCR reads through MiXCR. The sample shows some 28,000 clones, 16% of them seen only once. Sequencing used blood. These receptors were collected from a female donor with papillary thyroid cancer or a benign thyroid nodule (not recorded which). Some clones in this sample may be carry-over from other donors' samples. The CDR3 runs from the conserved cysteine through the conserved F or W. A D gene is named only where the DNA matches it firmly. Rows give clone size only sometimes, using once, few, many, or a class for an expanded clone.

clone size: many; V gene: TRBV20-1; J gene: TRBJ2-3; D gene: -; CDR3 length: 14; CDR3 DNA: TGCAGTGCTAGAGAAGGAGGGTCCGTGGATACGCAGTATTTT; CDR3 protein: CSAREGGSVDTQYF
clone size: many; V gene: TRBV20-1; J gene: TRBJ2-1; D gene: -; CDR3 length: 13; CDR3 DNA: TGCAGTGCTGGGGGATTCTCCTACAATGAGCAGTTCTTC; CDR3 protein: CSAGGFSYNEQFF
clone size: -; V gene: TRBV11-2; J gene: TRBJ2-1; D gene: -; CDR3 length: 15; CDR3 DNA: TGTGCCAGCAGCTTGTCGGCGTTGGGACACAATGAGCAGTTCTTC; CDR3 protein: CASSLSALGHNEQFF
clone size: many; V gene: TRBV4-1; J gene: TRBJ2-1; D gene: -; CDR3 length: 12; CDR3 DNA: TGCGCCAGCAGCCAAGAGGGGGTAGTATTGTTCTTC; CDR3 protein: CASSQEGVVLFF
clone size: many; V gene: TRBV30; J gene: TRBJ1-6; D gene: TRBD1; CDR3 length: 16; CDR3 DNA: TGTGCCTGGAAGCTAACCGGGACAGGCTTTAATTCACCCCTCCACTTT; CDR3 protein: CAWKLTGTGFNSPLHF
clone size: -; V gene: TRBV6-2/TRBV6-3; J gene: TRBJ2-1; D gene: TRBD2; CDR3 length: 18; CDR3 DNA: TGTGCCAGCAGTTTCGAGGGACTAGCGGGAGGCCCCTACAATGAGCAGTTCTTC; CDR3 protein: CASSFEGLAGGPYNEQFF
clone size: medium-sized; V gene: TRBV6-1; J gene: TRBJ2-7; D gene: -; CDR3 length: 14; CDR3 DNA: TGTGCCAGCAGCGTCGGCGGGGTTGCCTACGAGCAGTACTTC; CDR3 protein: CASSVGGVAYEQYF
clone size: many; V gene: TRBV10-3; J gene: TRBJ2-7; D gene: -; CDR3 length: 13; CDR3 DNA: TGTGCCATCAGGTCGGCGGATATATACGAGCAGTACTTC; CDR3 protein: CAIRSADIYEQYF
clone size: -; V gene: TRBV20-1; J gene: TRBJ1-5; D gene: -; CDR3 length: 14; CDR3 DNA: TGCAGTGCTACCCCTGGTGGGTTTGATCAGCCCCAGCATTTT; CDR3 protein: CSATPGGFDQPQHF
clone size: many; V gene: TRBV6-1; J gene: TRBJ2-7; D gene: TRBD1; CDR3 length: 19; CDR3 DNA: TGTGCCAGCAGTGGCCTCGCGGTCGGGTTGGACAGGGGATCTTACGAGCAGTACTTC; CDR3 protein: CASSGLAVGLDRGSYEQYF
clone size: many; V gene: TRBV30; J gene: TRBJ1-1; D gene: -; CDR3 length: 11; CDR3 DNA: TGTGCAGCCCATTGGAACACTGAAGCTTTCTTT; CDR3 protein: CAAHWNTEAFF
clone size: -; V gene: TRBV28; J gene: TRBJ1-5; D gene: -; CDR3 length: 13; CDR3 DNA: TGTGCCAGCACCACGGGACCCCTGACGCCCCAGCATTTT; CDR3 protein: CASTTGPLTPQHF
clone size: -; V gene: TRBV5-4; J gene: TRBJ2-5; D gene: -; CDR3 length: 11; CDR3 DNA: TGTGCCAGCGGCGGAAGAGAGACCCAGTACTTC; CDR3 protein: CASGGRETQYF
clone size: many; V gene: TRBV19; J gene: TRBJ2-7; D gene: -; CDR3 length: 15; CDR3 DNA: TGTGCCAGTAGTATCAAGGGGGGAGGCCTATACGAGCAGTACTTC; CDR3 protein: CASSIKGGGLYEQYF
clone size: many; V gene: TRBV28; J gene: TRBJ1-5; D gene: -; CDR3 length: 16; CDR3 DNA: TGTGCCAGCAAAAGCGGGGGACATAATAGCAATCAGCCCCAGCATTTT; CDR3 protein: CASKSGGHNSNQPQHF
clone size: many; V gene: TRBV12-3/TRBV12-4; J gene: TRBJ2-5; D gene: TRBD2; CDR3 length: 15; CDR3 DNA: TGTGCCAGCAAACCAGGGACTAGCCTTCGGGATACCCAGTACTTC; CDR3 protein: CASKPGTSLRDTQYF